The source of this T cell receptor beta chain is a study of cytomegalovirus exposure and HLA in healthy donors. Study-level points and caveats: Data from an earlier analysis indicated that most TCR beta V segments were productive either about 90% or about 30% of the time.

In the case of this clone: What it recognizes is unknown.

The CDR3 has 15 residues. V shed 3 bases, J shed 5 bases, and the junction held 7 bases outside the gene matches. CDR1 and CDR2 from the germline V gene are ENHRY and SYGVKD. The PCR had 60 Vbeta and 13 Jbeta primers. The method was immunoSEQ multiplex PCR; TCRdb's version includes in-frame clones alone and lacks a portion of them. The sample holds 150,000 to 200,000 clones; more than 85% are singletons and the top ten take roughly 0.23%. The TCR originated in a girl younger than two in good health and CMV-seronegative. This rearrangement joins TRBV10-3 to TRBJ1-5; 7 bases agree with TRBD1. Sequencing was performed on PBMCs. CDR3 sequence reads: CAISDRGVSDQPQHF. Written as DNA, the CDR3 is TGTGCCATCAGTGACAGGGGGGTAAGTGATCAGCCCCAGCATTTT.